Here is one TCR beta chain with its context. This clonotype was detected many times. What this receptor recognizes is not known. Base qualities were left out, and no much larger clone turns up one base away. The data are from a study of T cells after yellow fever vaccination (dated by TCRdb to the late 2010s). About the study as a whole: The SMART-Seq v4 Ultra Low Input RNA kit was used to prepare libraries from fractions with low cell numbers. Blood was collected at multiple timepoints before and after primary and secondary immunization, and bulk PBMC replicates and cell subsets were isolated. To track T-cell clones before and after primary and booster YFV17D yellow fever vaccination, bulk TCR alpha and beta repertoires were sequenced longitudinally. The cohort comprised two healthy male donors, one aged 18 to 29 and one aged 30 to 39 years.

TCR cDNA was made using 5'RACE template switching, a step that added a universal primer site and unique molecular identifiers. Priming for cDNA synthesis came from both the TCR alpha and TCR beta constant segments. Libraries were amplified in two PCR steps, with sample barcodes and sequencing adapters added in the second step. Libraries were sequenced on Illumina HiSeq 2500 (2x100 bp) or NovaSeq (2x150 bp). As for the original processing: MIGEC was used to demultiplex reads and collapse the reads into UMI consensus sequences, and MiXCR was used for V(D)J alignment. Vaccine-responding clonotypes were identified with edgeR using replicate PBMC samples, with FDR below 0.01 and a log2 fold change above 5 up to day 15 being required. CD4 or CD8 identity was assigned to each bulk clonotype according to whether the clonotype was present at higher abundance in the sequenced CD4 repertoire or the sequenced CD8 repertoire. Using fastp trimming at Q25 and MiXCR clonotype assembly, TCRdb reanalyzed the public sequencing data and kept in-frame beta chains. Every distinct CDR3 protein forms one entry, paired with its most common genes and DNA. The V and J calls and clone size are TCRdb's, not the authors'. The sample profile shows about 120,000 distinct CDR3 sequences; 5.5% to 8% of them were found once. Over 2.5% of the sample is taken by the ten largest.

Overall study outcomes, separate from this receptor: The secondary T-cell response was weaker than the primary response but faster, peaking on day 5 instead of day 15. Most clones expanded after primary vaccination (96% of CD4 and around nine tenths of CD8) were re-detected after the booster, suggesting that broad memory maintenance occurred. A small share of clonotypes was detected in both CD4 and CD8 compartments, with the overlap likely arising from convergent recombination. Computational filtering was required because FACS-sorted repertoires could contain abundant contaminating clonotypes from the bulk population. Because only a couple of donors were included in the study, the extent to which the findings can be generalized is limited.

Trimming removed 0 bases from V and 2 bases from J; the gene matches leave 3 bases unexplained. The CDR3 covers 16 residues, taking in both the cysteine and the phenylalanine. Just the 48-base CDR3 DNA is kept, in frame starting at base 1. This sample's treatment or condition label indicates: live attenuated yellow fever vaccine strain. PBMCs were isolated from peripheral blood using a standard Ficoll-Paque protocol. Dynabeads CD4 and CD8 positive selection kits were used to isolate the CD4 and CD8 T-cell fractions. TriZol was used to extract RNA from bulk PBMCs, CD4 and CD8 fractions, and dextramer-positive and dextramer-negative fractions.

The chain couples TRBV12-3 or TRBV12-4 to TRBJ2-3; TRBD1 aligns with 9 central bases. The sequence came from a man between 18 and 35 years old who received the YFV17D yellow fever vaccine. The sequencing used CD4+ T cells sorted from PBMCs, collected about 49 days after the first yellow fever vaccination. The DNA sequence is as follows: TGTGCCAGCAGTTTAGCGCGGGACAGGGCCACAGATACGCAGTATTTT. Protein translation: CASSLARDRATDTQYF.